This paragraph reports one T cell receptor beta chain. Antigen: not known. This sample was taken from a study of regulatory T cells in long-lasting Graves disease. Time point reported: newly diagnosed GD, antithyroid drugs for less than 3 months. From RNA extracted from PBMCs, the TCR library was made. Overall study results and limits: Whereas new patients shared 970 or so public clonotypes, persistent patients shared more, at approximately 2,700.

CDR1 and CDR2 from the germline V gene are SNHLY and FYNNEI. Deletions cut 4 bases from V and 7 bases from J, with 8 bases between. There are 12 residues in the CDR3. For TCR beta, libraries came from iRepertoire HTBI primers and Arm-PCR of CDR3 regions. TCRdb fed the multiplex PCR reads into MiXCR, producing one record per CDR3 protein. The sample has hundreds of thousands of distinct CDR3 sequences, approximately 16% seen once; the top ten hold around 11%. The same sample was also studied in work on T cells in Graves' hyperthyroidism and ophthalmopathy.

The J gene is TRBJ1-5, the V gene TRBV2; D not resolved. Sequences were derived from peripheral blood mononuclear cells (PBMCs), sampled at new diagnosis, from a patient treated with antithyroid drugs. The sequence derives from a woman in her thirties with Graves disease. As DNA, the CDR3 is TGTGCCAGCAGTGTGGAGGAACAGCCCCAGCATTTT. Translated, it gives CASSVEEQPQHF. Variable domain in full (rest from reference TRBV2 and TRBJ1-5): EPEVTQTPSHQVTQMGQEVILRCVPISNHLYFYWYRQILGQKVEFLVSFYNNEISEKSEIFDDQFSVERPDGSNFTLKIRSTKLEDSAMYFCASSVEEQPQHFGDGTRLSIL.